There are a few counts of the clone carrying this TCR beta chain. Antigen: not known. Per germline, CDR1 LNHDA and CDR2 SQIVND (reference sequence). V dropped 8 bases and J dropped 11 bases, with 12 bases sitting between them. The CDR3 has 10 amino acids. The data belong to a study of cytomegalovirus exposure and HLA in healthy donors. Study findings and constraints: One later analysis reportedly identified an Asian-associated ancestry cluster that showed fewer N-insertions than the roughly 700-donor mean. A later analysis found common viral pathogens apparently linked to several of the most significant clusters.

Researchers ran the PCR with 60 Vbeta and 13 Jbeta primers. Per the authors' pipeline: A later analysis tallied approximately 87 million unique TCR beta chains, 8.5 million to 11 million of them shared. This table comes from immunoSEQ multiplex PCR, and its TCRdb copy is limited to in-frame clones, with some not included. Clone size and V and J calls were adopted from that table, with D and trimming inferred from the DNA. Of around 150,000 clones in the sample, around four fifths were seen once. Donors sampled were nominally healthy, though unrecorded immune exposures were likely. The sequenced material came from PBMCs. This receptor was taken from a young man in good health and CMV-seropositive. The genes are TRBV19 and TRBJ1-1; D not certain. The CDR3 region is CASGLARAFF. The CDR3 DNA sequence: TGTGCCAGTGGGTTGGCGCGGGCTTTCTTT.